This paragraph reports one TCR beta chain. This clone's antigen is unknown. Instrument on record: NextSeq 550. The Human TCR Profiling Kit (MiLaboratory) was used to prepare UMI-labeled 5' RACE TRB cDNA libraries. The full amount of extracted RNA was used for cDNA synthesis, and the full amount of resulting cDNA was used for PCR amplification. Libraries were prepared in parallel with an identical number of PCR cycles. As for how the authors treated the data: With a minimum of two reads required per UMI, MIGEC and MiXCR pulled out about 50,000 +/- 9,200 unique UMI-labeled TRB cDNA molecules from each library. On average, about 40,000 +/- 10,000 functional in-frame TRB CDR3 nucleotide clonotypes lacking stop codons were found per library. After downsampling to 5000 UMI-labeled TRB molecules per sample, diversity metrics, including normalized Shannon-Wiener and Chao1, were computed in VDJtools. For the central five CDR3 residues, VDJtools calculated physicochemical properties weighted by clonotype size, namely interaction energy, strength, volume and Kidera factor 4. TCRdb reprocessed the reads into one record per CDR3 protein sequence, lacking DNA. The V and J calls follow TCRdb's processing rather than the paper's. The sample table holds 35,000 to 55,000 distinct CDR3 sequences. Roughly 2.5% of the sample is in the top ten clones.

This specimen belongs to a study of CXCR3-negative and CXCR3-positive naive CD8 T cells (dated by TCRdb to between 2018 and 2021). General notes on the study: In total, about 135 million TRB reads were obtained, which works out to roughly 1.5 +/- 0.3 million reads per library. Diversity and physicochemical repertoire analyses covered some ten donors pooled from two independent experiments. Naive subsets from five or six donors and memory cells from 3 donors were included in the TRBV-TRBJ cluster analysis. What the work shows at the level of the full study, not this receptor alone: Freshly isolated PBMCs were used for most assays because CXCR3 expression went down partially after cryopreservation. Compared with CXCR3-negative naive cells, CXCR3-positive naive cells had TRB CDR3s with higher hydrophobicity (lower Kidera factor 4), lower energy, and higher strength and volume indices. Because surface CD5, which is linked to self-reactivity in mice, was comparable between the naive subsets, TCR interaction strength was also inferred from TRB CDR3 physicochemical properties. Within the same donor, TRBV-TRBJ usage looked similar between naive CXCR3-negative and CXCR3-positive cells, but memory cells had distinct patterns. Repertoire diversity was comparably high in both naive subsets but much lower in memory CD8+ T cells.

CDR1 is given as LGHNA and CDR2 as YSLEER, both from the germline V gene. Including cysteine and phenylalanine, the CDR3 has 14 amino acids. This entry has no DNA. Each CD8+ T cell subset was flow-sorted in triplicate, and 300,000 to 350,000 cells per subset were placed directly into RLT lysis buffer. To exclude memory contaminants, naive CD8+ T cells were stringently defined as CD45RO-CCR7+CD27+CD95-. Peripheral blood mononuclear cells were isolated from buffy coats using standard density gradient centrifugation. Naive CXCR3-negative and CXCR3-positive CD8+ T cells were flow-sorted on a FACSAria III. An RNeasy Mini Kit was used to extract total RNA from the sorted cells.

The material sequenced was naive CXCR3- CD8+ T cells from blood. This specimen's cell subset or site label, per the study, means: CD45RO-CCR7+CD27+CD95- naive CD8+ T cells lacking CXCR3 (TNR3-). This TCR was recovered from a human donor in good health. Some clones in this sample may be carry-over from other donors' samples. This chain is built from TRBV4-3 and TRBJ2-7; without DNA, the TCRdb call of TRBD1 cannot be checked. The CDR3 protein is CASSQGGWSSEQYF.